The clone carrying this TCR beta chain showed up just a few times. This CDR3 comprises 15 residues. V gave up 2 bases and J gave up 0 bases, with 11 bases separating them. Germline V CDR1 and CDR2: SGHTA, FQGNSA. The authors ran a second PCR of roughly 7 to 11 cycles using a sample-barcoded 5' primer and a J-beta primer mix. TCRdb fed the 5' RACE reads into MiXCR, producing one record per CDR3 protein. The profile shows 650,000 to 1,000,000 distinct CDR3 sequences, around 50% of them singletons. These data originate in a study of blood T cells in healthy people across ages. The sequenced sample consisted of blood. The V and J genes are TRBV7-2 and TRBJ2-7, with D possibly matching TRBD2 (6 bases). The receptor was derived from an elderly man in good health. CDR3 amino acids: CASSLTAGSSYEQYF. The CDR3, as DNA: TGTGCCAGCAGCTTAACGGCCGGGAGCTCCTACGAGCAGTACTTC.